Reported below is one T cell receptor beta chain. Its specificity is not known. PCR employed 60 Vbeta and 13 Jbeta primers. This table comes from immunoSEQ multiplex PCR, and its TCRdb copy is limited to in-frame clones, with some not included. The sample records around 210,000 clones, more than 65% being singletons. The V end lost 4 bases, the J end lost 4 bases, and 13 bases lay between the germline ends. Germline loops: CDR1 MNHEY, CDR2 SMNVEV (reference sequence). This CDR3 spans 14 amino acids. These data are taken from a study of cytomegalovirus exposure and HLA in healthy donors. Study context: The 110 million or so unique TCR beta sequences, from roughly 170 million T cells, were found by an earlier analysis.

Whole-study results and caveats: In a later analysis, compared with equally common non-associated chains, HLA-associated beta chains were more expanded. Researchers catalogued some 160 TCR beta chains as cytomegalovirus-associated.

The chain joins TRBV27 to TRBJ1-1; possibly TRBD1 for D (6 bases). The TCR was taken from a man aged 50 to 60 in good health and CMV-seronegative. Sequences were obtained from PBMCs. The chain's CDR3 is CASSWGRGVTEAFF. The CDR3 region has the DNA TGTGCCAGCAGTTGGGGGCGAGGGGTCACTGAAGCTTTCTTT.